Shown below are 21 T cell receptor beta chains from a single sample sequenced in a study of blood T cell repertoires in COVID-19. Repertoires were generated with immunoSEQ multiplex PCR, while TCRdb's copy carries only in-frame clones and drops some. The sample contains 200,000 or so clones, more than 75% of which appear only once. Sequencing was carried out using peripheral blood. The receptor source for this set is a man aged 50-59 years with acute or convalescent COVID-19.

The chain carries TRBV10-3 and TRBJ2-1; maybe TRBD2 (6 bases). Looked up from germline, CDR1 is ENHRY and CDR2 is SYGVKD. Trimming took off 0 bases at V and 12 bases at J, with 18 bases between the two ends. The CDR3 spans 15 residues. The CDR3 coding sequence is TGTGCCATCAGTGAGTCGGGACGGGAGTATGCAGGGCAGTTCTTC. It is translated as CAISESGREYAGQFF.

The genes are TRBV25-1 and TRBJ1-6, with a tentative D call TRBD1 (6 bases). The CDR3 is 17 amino acids. CDR1 is MGHDK, CDR2 SYGVNS, per germline. V was trimmed by 6 bases and J by 11 bases, leaving 26 bases between them. The CDR3 sequence: CASRRGRGKGFRTPLHF. CDR3 nucleotides: TGTGCCAGCAGGAGGGGCAGGGGTAAGGGTTTTCGGACACCCCTCCACTTT.

The chain combines TRBV11-2 with TRBJ1-2, with 10 bases lining up with TRBD1. The germline gives CDR1 SGHAT, CDR2 FQNNGV. The trim removed 10 bases at V and 5 bases at J, leaving 4 bases unmatched. There are 12 residues in the CDR3. The CDR3 loop reads CATSGQGYGYTF. In DNA form, the CDR3 reads TGTGCCACTTCGGGACAGGGGTATGGCTACACCTTC.

V is TRBV25-1 and J is TRBJ1-5; TRBD1 agrees at 9 bases. Trimming removed 4 bases from V and 2 bases from J; junction bases left unmatched: 6. CDR1 and CDR2 from the germline V gene are MGHDK and SYGVNS. The CDR3 is made up of 16 amino acids. In DNA, the CDR3 is TGTGCCAGCAGTGGGACAGGGGTATTCGGCAATCAGCCCCAGCATTTT. Protein sequence: CASSGTGVFGNQPQHF.

The DNA for the CDR3 is TGTGCCAGCAGTTTGACAGGGAGGGATACGCAGTATTTT. Protein product: CASSLTGRDTQYF. The chain links TRBV27 to TRBJ2-3, with D possibly TRBD1 on 7 matching bases. The CDR3 is 13 residues long. Looked up from germline, CDR1 is MNHEY and CDR2 is SMNVEV (reference sequence). The V end was cut by 3 bases, the J end by 6 bases, with 10 bases between.

V gene TRBV2 combines with J gene TRBJ2-7; D is possibly TRBD1 (5 bases). Germline V gene lookup returns CDR1 SNHLY and CDR2 FYNNEI. V shed 4 bases and J shed 9 bases, with 10 bases lying between them. This CDR3 spans 11 amino acids. Here the CDR3 reads CASSGQPRQYF. The CDR3, as DNA: TGTGCCAGCAGTGGACAGCCCCGGCAGTACTTC.

This chain joins TRBV7-9 and TRBJ1-4; 7 bases are shared with TRBD1. V lost 5 bases and J lost 12; bases outside the gene matches: 15. CDR1 and CDR2 (germline): SEHNR, FQNEAQ (reference sequence). The CDR3 loop spans 15 amino acids. CDR3 residues: CASSRDSVRFGELFF. Written as DNA, the CDR3 is TGTGCCAGCAGCCGGGACAGTGTTCGATTTGGGGAACTGTTTTTT.

This rearrangement joins TRBV28 to TRBJ2-7, with D perhaps TRBD2 (6 bases). V lost 5 bases to trimming and J lost 6 bases, with 14 bases between them. In germline, CDR1 is MDHEN, CDR2 SYDVKM. The CDR3 is 13 amino acids. The CDR3 bases are TGTGCCAGCAGTACGGGCGGGATCGGCGAGCAGTACTTC. Amino acid sequence: CASSTGGIGEQYF.

J is TRBJ1-6 and V is TRBV7-8, with 7 bases identical to TRBD1. This CDR3 has 14 residues. Trimming removed 3 bases from V and 5 bases from J; junction bases left unmatched: 1. From germline, CDR1 is SGHVS and CDR2 FQNEAQ. The CDR3 sequence is CASSFGQDNSPLHF. The CDR3 DNA sequence: TGTGCCAGCAGCTTCGGACAGGATAATTCACCCCTCCACTTT.

This clone was found once. The rearrangement links TRBV18 to TRBJ1-2; the D is unclear. CDR3 size: 14 residues. V dropped 1 base and J dropped 6 bases, with 12 bases sitting between them. Germline V lookup: CDR1 KGHSH, CDR2 LQKENI. CDR3 DNA sequence: TGTGCCAGCTCACCACGGGAGGGTCTTAATGGCTACACCTTC. Its protein is CASSPREGLNGYTF.

The V and J genes are TRBV7-3 and TRBJ2-2, with TRBD1 matching 7 bases. CDR1 is SGHTA and CDR2 is FQGTGA in the germline V gene. V lost 5 bases, J lost 3 bases, and 3 bases stayed unmatched. The CDR3 is made up of 14 amino acids. The DNA for the CDR3 is TGTGCCAGCAGCATGGGACAGCACACCGGGGAGCTGTTTTTT. This gives the protein CASSMGQHTGELFF.

This clone was observed once. The V call is TRBV2, the J call TRBJ2-1; D is uncertain. Germline V gene data show CDR1 as SNHLY and CDR2 as FYNNEI. The CDR3 length is 15 residues. The CDR3 sequence: CASHPGAGPYNEQFF. In nucleotides, the CDR3 is TGTGCGAGTCACCCCGGCGCTGGGCCCTACAATGAGCAGTTCTTC.

The chain joins TRBV7-9 to TRBJ1-2, with 9 bases matching TRBD1. Germline V gives CDR1 SEHNR, CDR2 FQNEAQ (reference sequence). Trimming cost V 0 bases and J 5 bases; bases outside gene matches: 1. The CDR3 is made up of 14 amino acids. The CDR3 sequence is CASSLADRGYGYTF. DNA of the CDR3: TGTGCCAGCAGCTTAGCCGACAGGGGGTATGGCTACACCTTC. Using reference TRBV7-9 and TRBJ1-2 for the parts outside the CDR3, the full variable domain is DTGVSQNPRHKITKRGQNVTFRCDPISEHNRLYWYRQTLGQGPEFLTYFQNEAQLEKSRLLSDRFSAERPKGSFSTLEIQRTEQGDSAMYLCASSLADRGYGYTFGSGTRLTVV.

This chain connects TRBV10-1 to TRBJ1-2; D is possibly TRBD1 (6 bases). The CDR3 totals 13 residues. V lost 4 bases to trimming and J lost 2 bases, with 8 bases between them. Germline values: CDR1 WNHNN, CDR2 SYGVQD (reference sequence). CDR3 nucleotide sequence: TGCGCCAGCAGTGCAGGGGCCAACTATGGCTACACCTTC. Residues: CASSAGANYGYTF.

The chain links TRBV10-3 to TRBJ1-3; D is perhaps TRBD1 (5 bases). The CDR3 has 15 amino acids. CDR1 is ENHRY and CDR2 is SYGVKD in the germline V gene. V lost 0 bases and J 2 bases, leaving 8 bases between the germline ends. In DNA, the CDR3 is TGTGCCATCAGTGAGTCGGACACTCCTGGAAACACCATATATTTT. Its translation: CAISESDTPGNTIYF.

This clone was seen a handful of times. The chain employs TRBV27 and TRBJ2-7; TRBD1 matches 9 bases. After removal of 5 bases from V and 0 bases from J, the junction contained 14 bases not matched to a gene. The CDR3 totals 18 residues. Germline V gene data show CDR1 as MNHEY and CDR2 as SMNVEV (reference sequence). CDR3 region: CASSLSAGTGLDSYEQYF. Here the CDR3 DNA reads TGTGCCAGCAGTCTCTCCGCCGGGACAGGGCTCGACTCCTACGAGCAGTACTTC.

The chain recombines TRBV5-1 with TRBJ2-3, with 9 bases that match TRBD2. The trim removed 6 bases at V and 3 bases at J, leaving 5 bases unmatched. This CDR3 has 14 amino acids. Looked up from germline, CDR1 is SGHRS and CDR2 is YFSETQ. CDR3 region: CASTASGETDTQYF. The CDR3, as DNA: TGCGCCAGCACGGCTAGCGGGGAAACAGATACGCAGTATTTT.

In this sample, this clone turned up a few times. This chain connects TRBV6-1 to TRBJ1-5, with 7 bases lining up with TRBD1. Germline trimming cut 2 bases from V and 6 bases from J; bases unmatched to any gene: 10. This CDR3 has 16 amino acids. From germline, CDR1 is MNHNS and CDR2 SASEGT. The CDR3 protein is CASSELSRGVSQPQHF. The CDR3 DNA sequence: TGTGCCAGCAGTGAATTGAGCAGGGGGGTTAGTCAGCCCCAGCATTTT.

The chain carries TRBV7-6 and TRBJ2-7; maybe TRBD2 (7 bases). The CDR3 consists of 17 residues. Deletions cut 1 base from V and 1 base from J, with 17 bases between. In germline, CDR1 is SGHVS, CDR2 FNYEAQ. The CDR3 loop reads CASSLEGGGTSSYEQYF. The CDR3 bases are TGTGCCAGCAGCTTAGAAGGGGGGGGGACATCGTCCTACGAGCAGTACTTC.

The J gene is TRBJ1-1, the V gene TRBV6-5, with a tentative D call TRBD1 (5 bases). With 2 bases removed from V and 4 bases from J, the gap between germline ends came to 14 bases. Germline values: CDR1 MNHEY, CDR2 SVGAGI. The CDR3 has 15 residues. CDR3 nucleotides: TGTGCCAGCAGTTACGCCCGGTGGGGGGGCACTGAAGCTTTCTTT. The encoded protein is CASSYARWGGTEAFF.

This clone was picked up one time. V is TRBV19 and J is TRBJ2-1, with TRBD2 identical over 9 bases. CDR1 and CDR2 (germline): LNHDA, SQIVND (reference sequence). Trimming cost V 7 bases and J 7 bases; bases outside gene matches: 8. CDR3 size: 14 residues. For the CDR3, the DNA is TGTGCCAGTAATCTAGCGGGGCCTGGGAATGAGCAGTTCTTC. This encodes CASNLAGPGNEQFF.